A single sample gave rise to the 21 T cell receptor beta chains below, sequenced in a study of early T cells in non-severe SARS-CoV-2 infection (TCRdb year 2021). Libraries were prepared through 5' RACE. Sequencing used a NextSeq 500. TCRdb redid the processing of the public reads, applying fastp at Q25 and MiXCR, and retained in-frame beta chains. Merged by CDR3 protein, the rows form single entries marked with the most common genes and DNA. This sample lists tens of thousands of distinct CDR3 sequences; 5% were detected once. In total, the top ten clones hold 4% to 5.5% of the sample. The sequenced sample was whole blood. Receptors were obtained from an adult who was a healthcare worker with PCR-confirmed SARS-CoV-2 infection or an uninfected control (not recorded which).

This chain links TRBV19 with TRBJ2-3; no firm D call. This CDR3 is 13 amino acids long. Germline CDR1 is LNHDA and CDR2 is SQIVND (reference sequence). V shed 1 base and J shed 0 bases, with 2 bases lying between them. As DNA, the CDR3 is TGTGCCAGTAGTATAGGGAGCACAGATACGCAGTATTTT. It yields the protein CASSIGSTDTQYF. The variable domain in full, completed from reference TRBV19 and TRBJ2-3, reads DGGITQSPKYLFRKEGQNVTLSCEQNLNHDAMYWYRQDPGQGLRLIYYSQIVNDFQKGDIAEGYSVSREKKESFPLTVTSAQKNPTAFYLCASSIGSTDTQYFGPGTRLTVL.

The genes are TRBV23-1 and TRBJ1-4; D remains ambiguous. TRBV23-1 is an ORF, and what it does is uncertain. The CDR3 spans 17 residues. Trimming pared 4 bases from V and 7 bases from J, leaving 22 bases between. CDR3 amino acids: CASSLSEWNQNGEKLFF. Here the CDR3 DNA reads TGCGCCAGCAGTCTTTCCGAATGGAACCAAAATGGTGAAAAACTGTTTTTT.

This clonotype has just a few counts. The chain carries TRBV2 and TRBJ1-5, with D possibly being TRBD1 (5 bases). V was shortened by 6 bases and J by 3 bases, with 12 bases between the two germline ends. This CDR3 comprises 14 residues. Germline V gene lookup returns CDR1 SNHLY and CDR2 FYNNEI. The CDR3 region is CASRSTADNQPQHF. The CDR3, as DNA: TGTGCCAGCAGGTCGACAGCCGACAATCAGCCCCAGCATTTT.

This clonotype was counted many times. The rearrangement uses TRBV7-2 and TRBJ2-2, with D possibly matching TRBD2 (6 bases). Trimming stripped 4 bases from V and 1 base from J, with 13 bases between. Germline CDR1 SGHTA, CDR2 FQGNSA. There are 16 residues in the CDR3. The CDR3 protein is CASSSNTGLNTGELFF. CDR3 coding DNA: TGTGCCAGCAGCTCAAATACGGGACTGAACACCGGGGAGCTGTTTTTT.

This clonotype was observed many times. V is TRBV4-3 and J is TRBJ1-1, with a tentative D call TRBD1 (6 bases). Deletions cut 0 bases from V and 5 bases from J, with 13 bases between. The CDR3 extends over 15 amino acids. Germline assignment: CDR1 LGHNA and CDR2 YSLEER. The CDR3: CASSQEGTRRTEAFF. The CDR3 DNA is TGCGCCAGCAGCCAAGAGGGGACAAGGAGGACTGAAGCTTTCTTT.

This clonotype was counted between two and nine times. DNA of the CDR3: TGTGCCAGCAGCTCCAGGACAGGGGGCCAGGAGACCCAGTACTTC. This encodes CASSSRTGGQETQYF. The chain employs TRBV7-9 and TRBJ2-5; 11 bases line up with TRBD1. Germline loops: CDR1 SEHNR, CDR2 FQNEAQ (reference sequence). J was trimmed by 5 bases and V by 4 bases; bases with no gene match: 6. The CDR3 is 15 residues long.

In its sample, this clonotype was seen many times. The CDR3 region is CASSYSGLGGLYNEQFF. The CDR3 DNA sequence: TGTGCCAGCAGTTACTCGGGTCTGGGGGGCCTCTACAATGAGCAGTTCTTC. This chain connects TRBV6-6 to TRBJ2-1; D tentatively reads TRBD1 or TRBD2 (6 bases each). Germline assignment: CDR1 MNHNY and CDR2 SVGAGI (reference sequence). Trimming took 0 bases from V and 3 from J, leaving 15 bases between them. This CDR3 spans 17 amino acids.

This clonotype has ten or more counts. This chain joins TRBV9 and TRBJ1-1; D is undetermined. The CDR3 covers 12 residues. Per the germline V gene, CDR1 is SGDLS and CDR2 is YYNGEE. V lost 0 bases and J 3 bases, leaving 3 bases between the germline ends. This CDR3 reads CASSVGDTEAFF. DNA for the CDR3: TGTGCCAGCAGCGTAGGGGACACTGAAGCTTTCTTT.

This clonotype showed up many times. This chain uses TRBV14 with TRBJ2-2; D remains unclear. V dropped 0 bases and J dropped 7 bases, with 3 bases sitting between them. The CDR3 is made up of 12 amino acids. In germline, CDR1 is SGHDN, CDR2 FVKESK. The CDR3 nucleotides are TGTGCCAGCAGCCAAGATAACGGGGAGCTGTTTTTT. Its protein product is CASSQDNGELFF.

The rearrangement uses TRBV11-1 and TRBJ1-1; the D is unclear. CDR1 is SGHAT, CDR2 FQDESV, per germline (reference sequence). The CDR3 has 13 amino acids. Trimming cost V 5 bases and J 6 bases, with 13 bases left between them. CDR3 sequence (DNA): TGTGCCAGCAGCCGCGAAAGGGCGGCTGAAGCTTTCTTT. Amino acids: CASSRERAAEAFF.

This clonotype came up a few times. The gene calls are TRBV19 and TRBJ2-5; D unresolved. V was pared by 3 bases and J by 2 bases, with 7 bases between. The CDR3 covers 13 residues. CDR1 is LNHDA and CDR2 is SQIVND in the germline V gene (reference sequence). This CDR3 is CASSIRGQETQYF. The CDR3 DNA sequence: TGTGCCAGTAGTATTCGAGGTCAAGAGACCCAGTACTTC.

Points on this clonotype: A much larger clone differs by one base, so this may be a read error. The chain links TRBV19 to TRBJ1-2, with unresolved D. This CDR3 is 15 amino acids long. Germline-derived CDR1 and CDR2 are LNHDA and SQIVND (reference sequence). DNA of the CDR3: TGTGCCAGTAGTATTGGTGACCTGACTGACTATGGCAACACCTTC. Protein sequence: CASSIGDLTDYGNTF. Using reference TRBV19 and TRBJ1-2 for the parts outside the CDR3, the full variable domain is DGGITQSPKYLFRKEGQNVTLSCEQNLNHDAMYWYRQDPGQGLRLIYYSQIVNDFQKGDIAEGYSVSREKKESFPLTVTSAQKNPTAFYLCASSIGDLTDYGNTFGSGTRLTVV.

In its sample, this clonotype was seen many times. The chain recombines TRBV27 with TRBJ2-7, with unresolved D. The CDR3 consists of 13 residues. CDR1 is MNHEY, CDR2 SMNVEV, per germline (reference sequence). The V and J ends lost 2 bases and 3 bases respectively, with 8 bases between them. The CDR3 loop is CASSLAVNYEQYF. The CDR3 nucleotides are TGTGCCAGCAGTTTAGCGGTAAACTACGAGCAGTACTTC.

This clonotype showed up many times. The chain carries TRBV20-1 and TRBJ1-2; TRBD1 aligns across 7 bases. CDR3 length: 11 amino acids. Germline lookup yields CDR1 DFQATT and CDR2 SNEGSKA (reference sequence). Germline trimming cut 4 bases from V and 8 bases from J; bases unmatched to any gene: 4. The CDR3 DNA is TGCAGTGCTATGAAGGGGGCCGGCTACACCTTC. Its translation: CSAMKGAGYTF.

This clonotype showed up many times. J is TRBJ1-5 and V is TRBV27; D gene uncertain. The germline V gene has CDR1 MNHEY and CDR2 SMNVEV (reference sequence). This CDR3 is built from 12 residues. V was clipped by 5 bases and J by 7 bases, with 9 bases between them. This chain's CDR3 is CASSTLGQPQHF. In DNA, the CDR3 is TGTGCCAGCAGTACCTTAGGGCAGCCCCAGCATTTT.

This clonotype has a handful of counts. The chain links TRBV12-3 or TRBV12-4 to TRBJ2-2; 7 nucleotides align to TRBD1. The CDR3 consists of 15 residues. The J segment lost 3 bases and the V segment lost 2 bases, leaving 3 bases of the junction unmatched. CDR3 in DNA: TGTGCCAGCAGTTTAAAACAGGGGTACACCGGGGAGCTGTTTTTT. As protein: CASSLKQGYTGELFF.

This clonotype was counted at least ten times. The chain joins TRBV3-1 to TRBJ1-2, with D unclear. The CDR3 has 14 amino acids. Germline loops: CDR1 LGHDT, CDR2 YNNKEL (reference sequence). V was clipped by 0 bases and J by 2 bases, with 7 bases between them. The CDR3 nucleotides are TGTGCCAGCAGCCAAGAGCAAGCGAACTATGGCTACACCTTC. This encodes CASSQEQANYGYTF.

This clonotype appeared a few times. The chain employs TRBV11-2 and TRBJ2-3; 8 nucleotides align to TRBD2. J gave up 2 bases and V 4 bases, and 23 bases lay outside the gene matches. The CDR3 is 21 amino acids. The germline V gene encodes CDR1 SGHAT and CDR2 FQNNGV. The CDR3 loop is CASSSRLFYGGVGSITDTQYF. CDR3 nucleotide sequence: TGTGCCAGCAGCTCCCGTTTATTCTACGGGGGGGTTGGATCCATCACAGATACGCAGTATTTT.

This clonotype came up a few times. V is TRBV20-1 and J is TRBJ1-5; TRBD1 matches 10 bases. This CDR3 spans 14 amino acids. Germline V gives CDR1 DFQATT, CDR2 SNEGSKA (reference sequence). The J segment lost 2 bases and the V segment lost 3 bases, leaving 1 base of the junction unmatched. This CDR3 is CSARTGGGNQPQHF. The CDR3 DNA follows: TGCAGTGCTAGGACAGGGGGCGGCAATCAGCCCCAGCATTTT.

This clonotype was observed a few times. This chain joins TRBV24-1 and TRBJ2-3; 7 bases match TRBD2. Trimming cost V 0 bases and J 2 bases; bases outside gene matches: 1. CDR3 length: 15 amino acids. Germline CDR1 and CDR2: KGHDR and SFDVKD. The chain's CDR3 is CATSDLAGDTDTQYF. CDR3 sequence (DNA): TGTGCCACCAGTGATTTGGCGGGAGACACAGATACGCAGTATTTT.

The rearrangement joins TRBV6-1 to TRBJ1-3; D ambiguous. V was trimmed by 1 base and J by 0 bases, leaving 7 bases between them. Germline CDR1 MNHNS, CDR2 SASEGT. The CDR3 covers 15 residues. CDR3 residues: CASSEGPFSGNTIYF. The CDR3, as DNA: TGTGCCAGCAGTGAAGGGCCCTTCTCTGGAAACACCATATATTTT.